This TCR beta chain was recovered during a study of CD8+CD57+ T cells in acquired aplastic anemia. The study profiled TCR beta VDJ and CDR3 using genomic DNA as template. TCRdb recomputed calls from the reads with MiXCR, one row per CDR3 protein. In the table there are 150,000 to 200,000 distinct CDR3 sequences, less than 65% of which are singletons. The germline CDR1 and CDR2 sequences are ENHRY and SYGVKD. V trimming: 8 bases; J trimming: 1 base; junction bases outside the gene matches: 5. This CDR3 is 13 amino acids long. The chain has TRBV10-3 and TRBJ2-7; TRBD2 matches 7 bases. The source is a human donor with severe aplastic anemia or a healthy control (not recorded which). The source material was sorted CD4+, CD8+, or CD8+CD57+ T cells (not recorded which) from PBMCs. The CDR3: CAIGGGGSYEQYF. DNA for the CDR3: TGTGCCATCGGGGGGGGGGGGTCCTACGAGCAGTACTTC.